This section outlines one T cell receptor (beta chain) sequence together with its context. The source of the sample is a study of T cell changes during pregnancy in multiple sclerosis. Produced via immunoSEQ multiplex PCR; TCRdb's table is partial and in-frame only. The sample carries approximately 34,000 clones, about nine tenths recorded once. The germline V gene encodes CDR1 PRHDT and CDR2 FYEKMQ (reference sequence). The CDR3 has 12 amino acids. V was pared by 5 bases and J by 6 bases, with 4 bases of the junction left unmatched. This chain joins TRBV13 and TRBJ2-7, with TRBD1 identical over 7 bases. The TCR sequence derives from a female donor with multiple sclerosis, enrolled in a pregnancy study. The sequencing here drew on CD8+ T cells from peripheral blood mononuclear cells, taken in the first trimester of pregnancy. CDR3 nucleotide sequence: TGTGCCAGCAGCACCCAGGGGGTCGAGCAGTACTTC. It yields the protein CASSTQGVEQYF.